This T cell receptor beta chain was identified during a study of T cell responses to AZD1222 COVID-19 vaccine. Across the whole study: Second-dose recipients at about 4 or about 12 weeks were treated as one pooled group.

Germline lookup yields CDR1 GTSNPN and CDR2 SVGIG (reference sequence). This CDR3 contains 15 residues. Trimming cost V 0 bases and J 0 bases, with 11 bases left between them. Clones were sequenced by immunoSEQ multiplex PCR, and TCRdb holds only the in-frame ones, with some missing. The profile covers about 150,000 clones, with approximately 86% appearing a single time and about 2.5% taken by the ten largest. The chain joins TRBV30 to TRBJ1-1; tentatively, D is TRBD1 (5 bases). The receptor was derived from an adult in good health. The material was peripheral blood, obtained on day 0 of AZD1222 vaccination. The CDR3 DNA reads as TGTGCCTGGAGTGTACGGCAGGGTGTGAACACTGAAGCTTTCTTT. It specifies CAWSVRQGVNTEAFF.